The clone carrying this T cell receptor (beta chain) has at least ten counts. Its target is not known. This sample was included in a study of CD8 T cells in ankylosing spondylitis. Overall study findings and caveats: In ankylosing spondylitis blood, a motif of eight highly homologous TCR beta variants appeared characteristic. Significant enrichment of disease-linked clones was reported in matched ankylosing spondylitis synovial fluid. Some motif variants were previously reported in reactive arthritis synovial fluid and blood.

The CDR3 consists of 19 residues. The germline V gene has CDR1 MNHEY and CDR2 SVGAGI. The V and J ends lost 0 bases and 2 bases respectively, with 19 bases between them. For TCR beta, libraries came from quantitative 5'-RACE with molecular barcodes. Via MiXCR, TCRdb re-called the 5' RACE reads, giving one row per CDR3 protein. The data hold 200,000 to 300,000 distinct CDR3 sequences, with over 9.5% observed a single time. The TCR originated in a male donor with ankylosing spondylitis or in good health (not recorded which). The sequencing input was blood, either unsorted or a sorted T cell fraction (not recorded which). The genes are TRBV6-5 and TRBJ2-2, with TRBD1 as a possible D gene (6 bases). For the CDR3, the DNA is TGTGCCAGCAGTTACTCTTCGAACAGGGTTTTACCCAACACCGGGGAGCTGTTTTTT. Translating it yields CASSYSSNRVLPNTGELFF.